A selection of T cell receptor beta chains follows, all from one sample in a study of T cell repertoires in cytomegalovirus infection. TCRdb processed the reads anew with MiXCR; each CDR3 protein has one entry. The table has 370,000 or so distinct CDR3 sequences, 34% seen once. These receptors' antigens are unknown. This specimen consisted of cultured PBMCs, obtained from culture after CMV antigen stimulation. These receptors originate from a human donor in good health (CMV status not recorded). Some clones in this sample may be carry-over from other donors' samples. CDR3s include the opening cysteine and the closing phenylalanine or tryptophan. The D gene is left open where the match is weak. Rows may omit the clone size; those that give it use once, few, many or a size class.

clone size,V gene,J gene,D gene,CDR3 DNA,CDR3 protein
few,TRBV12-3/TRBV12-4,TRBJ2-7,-,TGTGCCAGCAGTTTTTCGAGCTCCGAGCAGTACTTC,CASSFSSSEQYF
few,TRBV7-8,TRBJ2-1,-,TGTGCCAGCAGCTTATTGGGTCAGGAGGACAATGAGCAGTTCTTC,CASSLLGQEDNEQFF
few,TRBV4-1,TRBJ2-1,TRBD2,TGCGCCAGCAGCCAGCAATCTAGCGGACTATACAATGAGCAGTTCTTC,CASSQQSSGLYNEQFF
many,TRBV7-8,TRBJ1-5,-,TGTGCCAGCAGCGAGCAGGGGTTCGGCAATCAGCCCCAGCATTTT,CASSEQGFGNQPQHF
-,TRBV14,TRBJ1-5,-,TGTGCCAGCAACCGCAATGGCAATCAGCCCCAGCATTTT,CASNRNGNQPQHF
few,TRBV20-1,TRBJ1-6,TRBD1,TGCAGTGCTAGAACCCCTTTCGGAACAGGGGGTAGCTCCTATAATTCACCCCTCCACTTT,CSARTPFGTGGSSYNSPLHF
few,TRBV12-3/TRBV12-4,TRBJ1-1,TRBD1,TGTGCCAGCAGTGCACCGGGACAGGGGAAAACTGAAGCTTTCTTT,CASSAPGQGKTEAFF
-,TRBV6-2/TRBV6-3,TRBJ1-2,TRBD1,TGTGCCAGCAAGGAAACGACAGGGTACTATGGCTACACCTTC,CASKETTGYYGYTF
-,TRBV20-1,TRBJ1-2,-,TGCAGTGCTGACCGGGACGGAGCTAACTATGGCTACACCTTC,CSADRDGANYGYTF
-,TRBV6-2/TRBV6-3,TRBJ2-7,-,TGTGCCAGCAGTTATGATGACAGGTCTTCCTACGAGCAGTACTTC,CASSYDDRSSYEQYF
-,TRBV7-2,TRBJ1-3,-,TGTGCCAGCAGCAGTACTGGAAACACCATATATTTT,CASSSTGNTIYF
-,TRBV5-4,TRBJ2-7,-,TGTGCCAGCAGTTCGGGACTTCGAAAGAGCTCCTACGAGCAGTACTTC,CASSSGLRKSSYEQYF
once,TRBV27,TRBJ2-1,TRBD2,TGTGCCAGCAGTTTCAGCGGGAAGGTCAATGAGCAGTTCTTC,CASSFSGKVNEQFF
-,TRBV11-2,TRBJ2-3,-,TGTGCCAGCAGCTCAGAGGACATGAATACGCAGTATTTT,CASSSEDMNTQYF
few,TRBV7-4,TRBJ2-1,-,TGTGCCAGCAGCTCATCCCTCCTGATCTACAATGAGCAGTTCTTC,CASSSSLLIYNEQFF
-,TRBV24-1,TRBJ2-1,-,TGTGCCACCCACGCCGGGGCCGACAATGAGCAGTTCTTC,CATHAGADNEQFF
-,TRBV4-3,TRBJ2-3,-,TGCGCCAGCAGCCAATCGGTGGGAGGATCAGATACGCAGTATTTT,CASSQSVGGSDTQYF
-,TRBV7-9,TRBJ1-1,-,TGTGCCAGCAGGGAAGGGGAGTACACTGAAGCTTTCTTT,CASREGEYTEAFF
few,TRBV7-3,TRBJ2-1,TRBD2,TGTGCCAGCAGTCCCGGCGGGAGGGCTGATGAGCAGTTCTTC,CASSPGGRADEQFF
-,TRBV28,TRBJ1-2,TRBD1,TGTGCCAGCAGACCCGGGACAGGCTCATTCTATGGCTACACCTTC,CASRPGTGSFYGYTF
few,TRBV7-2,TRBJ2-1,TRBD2,TGTGCCAGCAGCTCCAAGGGAGGGCGTGGAGCCTACAATGAGCAGTTCTTC,CASSSKGGRGAYNEQFF
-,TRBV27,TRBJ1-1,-,TGTGCCACCCGGGGGTATAACGAAGCTTTCTTT,CATRGYNEAFF
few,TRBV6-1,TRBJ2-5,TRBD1,TGTGCCAGCGTAGAGACAGGGGCCGAGGAGACCCAGTACTTC,CASVETGAEETQYF
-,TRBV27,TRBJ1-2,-,TGTGCCAGCAGTCAGGGAGGGCGAGGTGGCTACACCTTC,CASSQGGRGGYTF
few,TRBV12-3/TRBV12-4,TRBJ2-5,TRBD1,TGTGCCAGCAGTTTGCGAGGGGGCAAGACCCAGTACTTC,CASSLRGGKTQYF
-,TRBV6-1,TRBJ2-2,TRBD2,TGTGCCAGCAGTAAGGGACTAGCGACGAACACCGGGGAGCTGTTTTTT,CASSKGLATNTGELFF
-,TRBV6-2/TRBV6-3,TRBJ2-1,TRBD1,TGTGCCAGCAAAACAGGGGGGAGCAATGAGCAGTTCTTC,CASKTGGSNEQFF
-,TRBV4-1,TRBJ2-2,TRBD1,TGCGCCAGCAGCCGATACTTCAGGGGGCTGGACACCGGGGAGCTGTTTTTT,CASSRYFRGLDTGELFF
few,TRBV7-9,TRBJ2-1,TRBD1,TGTGCCAGCAGCTCGAACCGGGACAGCTCCTACAATGAGCAGTTCTTC,CASSSNRDSSYNEQFF
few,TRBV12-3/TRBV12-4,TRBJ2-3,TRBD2,TGTGCCAGCAGTTTTTGGGGACTAGCGGGAGGGCCAACAGATACGCAGTATTTT,CASSFWGLAGGPTDTQYF
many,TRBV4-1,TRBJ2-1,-,TGCGCCAGCACCCCAAGCCATCCTTTGCGATACAATGAGCAGTTCTTC,CASTPSHPLRYNEQFF
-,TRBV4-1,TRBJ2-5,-,TGCGCCAGCAGCCAAGTTGTCGGGACCCAGTACTTC,CASSQVVGTQYF
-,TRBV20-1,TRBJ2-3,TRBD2,TGCAGTGCTAGATCCCCGGGACTAGCGGGAGCCACAGATACGCAGTATTTT,CSARSPGLAGATDTQYF
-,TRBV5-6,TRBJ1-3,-,TGTGCCAGCAGCTCTGGTAAAAACACCATATATTTT,CASSSGKNTIYF
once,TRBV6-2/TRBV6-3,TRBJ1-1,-,TGTGCCAGCAGTTACGCGACATCTACCCCTGAAGCTTTCTTT,CASSYATSTPEAFF
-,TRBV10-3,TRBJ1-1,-,TGTGCCATCAGTGAGAACAAGGTCCGAAAGAACACTGAAGCTTTCTTT,CAISENKVRKNTEAFF
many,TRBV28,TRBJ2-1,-,TGTGCCAGCAGTTTCCCCGGAAAGTATGAGCAGTTCTTC,CASSFPGKYEQFF
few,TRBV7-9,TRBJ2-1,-,TGTGCCAGCAGCCCGACCGCTAGCTCTGGGTACAATGAGCAGTTCTTC,CASSPTASSGYNEQFF
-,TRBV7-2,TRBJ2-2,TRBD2,TGTGCCAGCAGCCCCGCTCAGAGTAGCGGGGGGGGGGTGTTTTTT,CASSPAQSSGGGVFF
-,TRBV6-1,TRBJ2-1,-,TGTGCCAGCAGTTACGAGCGGACCTACAATGAGCAGTTCTTC,CASSYERTYNEQFF
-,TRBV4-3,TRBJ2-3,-,TGCGCCAGCAGCCAAGTTAGGGGCTTTGGGATGGATACGCAGTATTTT,CASSQVRGFGMDTQYF
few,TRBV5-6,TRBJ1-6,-,TGTGCCAGCAGCTTGATACAGGCGCCGATGAGCTCCTATAATTCACCCCTCCACTTT,CASSLIQAPMSSYNSPLHF
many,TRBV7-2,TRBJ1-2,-,TGTGCCAGCAGCTTAAGGGGTGGGCGAGGCTACACCTTC,CASSLRGGRGYTF
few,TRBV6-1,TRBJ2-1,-,TGTGCCAGCAGTGAATTCGGCAGGGGATCGTCCTACAATGAGCAGTTCTTC,CASSEFGRGSSYNEQFF
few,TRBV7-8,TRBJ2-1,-,TGTGCCAGCAGCTTCCTAGCCAGGATGGATGAGCAGTTCTTC,CASSFLARMDEQFF
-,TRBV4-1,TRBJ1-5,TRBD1,TGCGCCAGCAGCCAATTAACAGGGGTAGGACAGCCCCAGCATTTT,CASSQLTGVGQPQHF
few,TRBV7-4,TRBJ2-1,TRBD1,TGTGCCAGCAGCCATGGGACAGAGCGAATATACAATGAGCAGTTCTTC,CASSHGTERIYNEQFF
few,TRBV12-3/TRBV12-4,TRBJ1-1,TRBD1,TGTGCCAGCAGTACTCCGGGACAGGTGAACACTGAAGCTTTCTTT,CASSTPGQVNTEAFF
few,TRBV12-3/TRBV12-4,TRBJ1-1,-,TGTGCCAGCAGTCCCGGCGACAGATTCCACACTGAAGCTTTCTTT,CASSPGDRFHTEAFF
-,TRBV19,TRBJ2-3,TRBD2,TGTGCCAGTAGTCTTTCAGTAGCGGGAGGCACAGATACGCAGTATTTT,CASSLSVAGGTDTQYF
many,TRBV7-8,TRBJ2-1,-,TGTGCCAGCAGCTTAGGGTCCCTCTGGGTGGCGGACTACAATGAGCAGTTCTTC,CASSLGSLWVADYNEQFF
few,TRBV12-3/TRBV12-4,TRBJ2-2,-,TGTGCCAGCAGTACAGGTGTGGGGGAGCTGTTTTTT,CASSTGVGELFF
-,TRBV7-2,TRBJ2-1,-,TGTGCCAGCAGCGGGGGACGGATTCTAAGAGGAGCCTACAATGAGCAGTTCTTC,CASSGGRILRGAYNEQFF
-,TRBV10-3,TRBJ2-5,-,TGTGCCACCACTCCAGGGATCCTCCAAGAGACCCAGTACTTC,CATTPGILQETQYF
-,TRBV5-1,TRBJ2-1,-,TGCGCCAGCAGCCCGGTACTCGGGACAGAGCAGTTCTTC,CASSPVLGTEQFF
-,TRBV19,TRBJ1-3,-,-,CASTSVWGASSSGNTIYF
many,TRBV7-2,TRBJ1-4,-,TGTGCCAGCAGCTTCGTGGCGAACTTCGGTGAAAAACTGTTTTTT,CASSFVANFGEKLFF
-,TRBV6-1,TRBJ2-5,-,TGTGCCAGCACCTCGGGTCAGAAGGAGACCCAGTACTTC,CASTSGQKETQYF
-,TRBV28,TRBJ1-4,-,TGTGCCAGCAGCATTGGTGGAAGGGGCCGTGAAAAACTGTTTTTT,CASSIGGRGREKLFF